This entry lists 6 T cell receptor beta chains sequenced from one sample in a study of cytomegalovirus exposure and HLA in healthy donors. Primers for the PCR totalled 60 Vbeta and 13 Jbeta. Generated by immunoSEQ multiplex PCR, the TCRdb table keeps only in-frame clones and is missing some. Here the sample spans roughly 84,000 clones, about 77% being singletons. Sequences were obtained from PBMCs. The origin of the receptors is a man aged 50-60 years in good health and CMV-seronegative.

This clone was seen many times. The CDR3 sequence: CASSSLSGTEAFF. The CDR3 nucleotides are TGTGCCAGCAGCTCCCTTTCCGGCACTGAAGCTTTCTTT. The gene calls are TRBV7-3 and TRBJ1-1; no firm D call. Trimming stripped 4 bases from V and 4 bases from J, with 10 bases between. Germline V lookup: CDR1 SGHTA, CDR2 FQGTGA. The CDR3 covers 13 residues.

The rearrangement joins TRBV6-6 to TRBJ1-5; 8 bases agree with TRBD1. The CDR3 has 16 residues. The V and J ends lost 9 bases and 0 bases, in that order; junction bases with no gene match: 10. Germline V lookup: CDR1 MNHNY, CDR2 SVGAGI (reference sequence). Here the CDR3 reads CASDRGEGYSNQPQHF. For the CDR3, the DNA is TGTGCCAGTGACAGGGGTGAGGGGTATAGCAATCAGCCCCAGCATTTT.

This chain's CDR3 is CASTWGGTGLNTEAFF. In DNA, the CDR3 is TGTGCCAGCACTTGGGGAGGGACGGGTCTGAACACTGAAGCTTTCTTT. The V gene is TRBV25-1, the J gene TRBJ1-1; D is perhaps TRBD1 (5 bases). V lost 7 bases to trimming and J lost 0 bases, with 18 bases between them. Germline V gene sequence: CDR1 MGHDK, CDR2 SYGVNS. The CDR3 consists of 16 residues.

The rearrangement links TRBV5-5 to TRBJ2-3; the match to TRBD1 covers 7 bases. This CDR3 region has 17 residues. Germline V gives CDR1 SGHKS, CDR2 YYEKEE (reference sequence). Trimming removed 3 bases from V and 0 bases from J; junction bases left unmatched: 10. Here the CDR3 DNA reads TGTGCCAGCAGCTCCCAAATCAGGGACAGTAGCACAGATACGCAGTATTTT. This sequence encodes CASSSQIRDSSTDTQYF.

CDR3 sequence reads: CAISGTSKNTEAFF. The CDR3 nucleotides are TGTGCCATCAGCGGGACTTCCAAGAACACTGAAGCTTTCTTT. The chain has TRBV10-3 and TRBJ1-1; a possible D gene is TRBD1 (5 bases). V dropped 6 bases and J dropped 1 base, with 12 bases sitting between them. The CDR3 runs to 14 residues. Germline CDR1 ENHRY, CDR2 SYGVKD.

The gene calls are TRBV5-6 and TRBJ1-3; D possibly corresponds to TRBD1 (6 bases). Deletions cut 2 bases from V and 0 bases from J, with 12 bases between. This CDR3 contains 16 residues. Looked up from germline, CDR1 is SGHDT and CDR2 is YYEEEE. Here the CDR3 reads CASSLGQTSSGNTIYF. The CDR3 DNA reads TGTGCCAGCAGCTTAGGACAGACGAGCTCTGGAAACACCATATATTTT.